This TCR beta chain was documented in a study of T cell changes during pregnancy in multiple sclerosis. Libraries were prepared by immunoSEQ multiplex PCR; TCRdb keeps only in-frame clonotypes and omits some of them. The table lists around 60,000 clones, around 94% of them singletons. The input for sequencing was CD8+ T cells from peripheral blood mononuclear cells, taken in the third trimester of pregnancy. This clonotype was obtained from a female donor with multiple sclerosis, enrolled in a pregnancy study.

The CDR3 DNA sequence: TGTGCCAGCAGCTCCGAGGGTAGACTACCCTACGAGCAGTACTTC. It translates to CASSSEGRLPYEQYF. J is TRBJ2-7 and V is TRBV7-9, with D possibly matching TRBD2 (5 bases). Germline loops: CDR1 SEHNR, CDR2 FQNEAQ (reference sequence). The CDR3 spans 15 residues. The V end lost 4 bases, the J end lost 2 bases, and 15 bases lay between the germline ends.